The 20 T cell receptor beta chains below were found in one sample sequenced in a study of shared clonotypes between healthy human individuals. Profiling relied on immunoSEQ multiplex PCR, and the TCRdb table lists in-frame clones only, not all of them. Here the sample spans about 1,500,000 clones, more than 95% being singletons. The sequenced sample consisted of naive CD4+ T cells sorted from blood. Subset specified: CD45RA+ positively selected. The receptors were gathered from a man between 25 and 39 years old in good health.

The V call is TRBV7-9, the J call TRBJ2-5; D is uncertain. Trimming removed 1 base at V and 2 bases at J, with 8 bases between. Germline values: CDR1 SEHNR, CDR2 FQNEAQ (reference sequence). The CDR3 has 14 residues. The CDR3 nucleotides are TGTGCCAGCAGCTTAGTAACAGATCAAGAGACCCAGTACTTC. Amino acid sequence: CASSLVTDQETQYF.

In this sample, this clone turned up a few times. The chain carries TRBV7-9 and TRBJ1-1, with 9 bases that match TRBD1. The length of the CDR3 is 15 residues. Germline CDR1 and CDR2: SEHNR and FQNEAQ (reference sequence). V dropped 8 bases and J dropped 2; count of bases not matched to a gene: 9. The CDR3 loop reads CASCEWTGANTEAFF. The CDR3 DNA reads as TGTGCCAGCTGCGAATGGACAGGGGCTAACACTGAAGCTTTCTTT.

This chain uses TRBV4-3 with TRBJ2-1; 9 bases line up with TRBD2. In germline, CDR1 is LGHNA, CDR2 YSLEER. CDR3 size: 15 residues. After removal of 0 bases from V and 7 bases from J, the junction contained 4 bases not matched to a gene. The CDR3 bases are TGCGCCAGCAGCCAAGAACTAGCGGGTTTTAATGAGCAGTTCTTC. Its protein is CASSQELAGFNEQFF.

The gene calls are TRBV29-1 and TRBJ2-1; D call uncertain. The CDR3 is 13 amino acids. Trimming removed 4 bases from V and 6 bases from J, with 13 bases in between. The germline V gene encodes CDR1 SQVTM and CDR2 ANQGSEA. CDR3 bases: TGCAGCGTTGTACGGCGTCAGACCAATGAGCAGTTCTTC. It codes for CSVVRRQTNEQFF.

This chain connects TRBV10-3 to TRBJ2-3; 7 positions match TRBD2. This CDR3 comprises 18 residues. Trimming at V came to 0 bases and at J to 0 bases, leaving 9 bases not matched to a gene. Germline assignment: CDR1 ENHRY and CDR2 SYGVKD. CDR3 nucleotide sequence: TGTGCCATCAGTGAGTCGAGGCTAGCGGCCCTTAGCACAGATACGCAGTATTTT. Residues: CAISESRLAALSTDTQYF.

The chain combines TRBV10-3 with TRBJ2-2; D may be TRBD1 (5 bases). Germline V gives CDR1 ENHRY, CDR2 SYGVKD. CDR3 length equals 17 residues. Trimming cost V 3 bases and J 1 base, with 15 bases left between them. The CDR3 DNA follows: TGTGCCATCAGTGAAAGGGTAAGGCAGGGGAACACCGGGGAGCTGTTTTTT. Translating gives CAISERVRQGNTGELFF.

The CDR3 DNA is TGTGCCAGCAGCTTAGGAGCGGACCGTGGGGAGACCCAGTACTTC. The encoded protein is CASSLGADRGETQYF. V and J are TRBV7-9 and TRBJ2-5; D is possibly TRBD2 (5 bases). This CDR3 has 15 residues. Germline CDR1 SEHNR, CDR2 FQNEAQ (reference sequence). With 1 base removed from V and 5 bases from J, the gap between germline ends came to 14 bases.

The V call is TRBV5-1, the J call TRBJ2-2; tentatively, D is TRBD1 (6 bases). V dropped 0 bases and J dropped 7 bases, with 19 bases sitting between them. This CDR3 spans 17 amino acids. The germline V gene has CDR1 SGHRS and CDR2 YFSETQ. CDR3 in amino acids: CASSLEGGRGGYGELFF. The DNA of the CDR3 is TGCGCCAGCAGCTTGGAAGGAGGCAGGGGTGGATACGGGGAGCTGTTTTTT.

This clone was observed a single time. This chain connects TRBV19 to TRBJ1-4; 7 positions match TRBD1. Germline trimming cut 9 bases from V and 4 bases from J; bases unmatched to any gene: 11. The CDR3 is 15 amino acids. CDR1 is LNHDA, CDR2 SQIVND, per germline (reference sequence). The CDR3 protein is CASRPMTGHNEKLFF. The CDR3 bases are TGTGCCAGCCGTCCTATGACAGGGCATAATGAAAAACTGTTTTTT. The full variable domain, rest sourced from reference TRBV19 and TRBJ1-4, is DGGITQSPKYLFRKEGQNVTLSCEQNLNHDAMYWYRQDPGQGLRLIYYSQIVNDFQKGDIAEGYSVSREKKESFPLTVTSAQKNPTAFYLCASRPMTGHNEKLFFGSGTQLSVL.

The chain couples TRBV7-3 to TRBJ2-5; TRBD2 aligns across 11 bases. The CDR3 is 15 residues long. Germline V gene sequence: CDR1 SGHTA, CDR2 FQGTGA. After removal of 4 bases from V and 2 bases from J, the junction contained 3 bases not matched to a gene. CDR3 residues: CASSSGTSGQETQYF. CDR3 in DNA: TGTGCCAGCAGCTCCGGGACTAGCGGACAAGAGACCCAGTACTTC.

This chain uses TRBV7-9 with TRBJ2-3, with D possibly TRBD1 on 5 matching bases. This CDR3 spans 15 amino acids. Between the trimmed V and J ends, which lost 5 bases and 2 bases, there was a span of 14 bases. Germline V gene sequence: CDR1 SEHNR, CDR2 FQNEAQ (reference sequence). CDR3: CASSPLIGDTDTQYF. DNA for the CDR3: TGTGCCAGCAGCCCCCTTATAGGGGACACAGATACGCAGTATTTT. Complete variable domain (other parts from reference TRBV7-9 and TRBJ2-3): DTGVSQNPRHKITKRGQNVTFRCDPISEHNRLYWYRQTLGQGPEFLTYFQNEAQLEKSRLLSDRFSAERPKGSFSTLEIQRTEQGDSAMYLCASSPLIGDTDTQYFGPGTRLTVL.

V and J are TRBV19 and TRBJ2-1, with 9 positions matching TRBD2. The CDR3 has 13 amino acids. CDR1 and CDR2 (germline): LNHDA, SQIVND (reference sequence). The ends lost 6 bases at V and 7 bases at J; junction bases unmatched: 4. The CDR3 DNA reads TGTGCCAGTAGAACAGCGGGAGGTAATGAGCAGTTCTTC. Amino acids: CASRTAGGNEQFF.

This chain joins TRBV27 and TRBJ2-1, with D maybe TRBD2 (6 bases). Trimming removed 7 bases at V and 6 bases at J, with 19 bases between. CDR3 size: 15 residues. Germline V lookup: CDR1 MNHEY, CDR2 SMNVEV (reference sequence). For the CDR3, the DNA is TGTGCCAGCAAGACCCGGGACTGGGGAATCAATGAGCAGTTCTTC. It specifies CASKTRDWGINEQFF.

The chain joins TRBV11-3 to TRBJ2-3, with TRBD1 matching over 8 bases. V shed 4 bases and J 4 bases; nucleotides not matched to a gene: 4. CDR3 length equals 14 residues. The germline V gene has CDR1 SGHNT and CDR2 YENEEA. CDR3 DNA sequence: TGTGCCAGCAGCTCACAGGGGGACGCAGATACGCAGTATTTT. Translated: CASSSQGDADTQYF.

This chain joins TRBV28 and TRBJ2-6; D not certain. The CDR3 contains 16 residues. V was trimmed by 2 bases and J by 4 bases, leaving 12 bases between them. Germline lookup yields CDR1 MDHEN and CDR2 SYDVKM. CDR3 nucleotides: TGTGCCAGCAGTTTAGTGGTAGCTTCGGGGGCCAACGTCCTGACTTTC. As protein: CASSLVVASGANVLTF.

V is TRBV29-1 and J is TRBJ2-7; the match to TRBD1 covers 9 bases. CDR1 SQVTM and CDR2 ANQGSEA come from the germline V gene. The J segment lost 3 bases and the V segment lost 4 bases, leaving 13 bases of the junction unmatched. This CDR3 is 16 amino acids long. The CDR3 loop reads CSVVGGLRTGDYEQYF. The CDR3 DNA reads TGCAGCGTTGTGGGGGGACTCCGGACAGGGGACTACGAGCAGTACTTC.

This CDR3 is CASSVFPADTQYF. CDR3 nucleotides: TGCGCCAGCAGCGTGTTTCCTGCAGATACGCAGTATTTT. The genes are TRBV5-1 and TRBJ2-3; D is ambiguous. V lost 4 bases to trimming and J lost 4 bases, with 10 bases between them. The CDR3 length is 13 residues. Germline V gives CDR1 SGHRS, CDR2 YFSETQ.

This chain uses TRBV7-9 with TRBJ2-6; a possible D gene is TRBD1 (5 bases). With 6 bases removed from V and 5 bases from J, the gap between germline ends came to 14 bases. The CDR3 extends over 15 amino acids. The V gene's germline CDR1 is SEHNR and CDR2 FQNEAQ (reference sequence). CDR3 loop: CASSPGNLRANVLTF. DNA for the CDR3: TGTGCCAGCAGTCCAGGGAACCTAAGGGCCAACGTCCTGACTTTC.

The chain carries TRBV18 and TRBJ2-7; no clear D gene. The CDR3 runs to 15 residues. The germline V gene has CDR1 KGHSH and CDR2 LQKENI. The V end lost 3 bases, the J end lost 3 bases, and 15 bases lay between the germline ends. This CDR3 is CASSPRLGADYEQYF. CDR3 bases: TGTGCCAGCTCACCCCGCCTCGGAGCTGACTACGAGCAGTACTTC.

The count of this clone is one. This rearrangement joins TRBV4-3 to TRBJ1-2, with no clear D. Germline V CDR1 and CDR2: LGHNA, YSLEER. The V end lost 1 base, the J end lost 4 bases, and 10 bases lay between the germline ends. The length of the CDR3 is 14 residues. CDR3 DNA sequence: TGCGCCAGCAGCCAAGCGGTGGTCACCTATGGCTACACCTTC. Residues: CASSQAVVTYGYTF.